The clone carrying this TCR beta chain has a single count. What it binds is not known. No conserved phenylalanine or tryptophan ends this CDR3, so it is likely a read error. It is unclear where the CDR3 begins or ends on the DNA, so no DNA is shown, and the CDR3 is as TCRdb lists it. This entry comes from a study of Graves' ophthalmopathy and Graves' hyperthyroidism. Counting both end residues, the CDR3 totals 12 amino acids. Study-level results: The model flagged ophthalmopathy progression at 70% to 71% sensitivity and under 75% specificity. Between ophthalmopathy and stable hyperthyroidism, a 13-signature model drew a separation with around 90% sensitivity and approximately 81% specificity.

The evidence that diagnosis relied on was clinical symptoms, serum thyroxine, TRAb, thyroid ultrasound and orbital computed tomography. RNA transcripts yielded amplified TCR beta CDR3 regions. The workflow started with a first-round RT-PCR run with HTBI primers and then moved on to a second-round multiplex PCR. TCRdb reprocessed the multiplex PCR reads with MiXCR, giving one entry per CDR3 protein. In the table there are about 210,000 distinct CDR3 sequences, approximately 29% of which are singletons. The V call is TRBV12-3 or TRBV12-4, the J call TRBJ1-2; TRBD1 is taken as the D call from the table, unchecked against the DNA. The sequence derives from a man between 45 and 60 years old with Graves' ophthalmopathy. Material: peripheral blood. Here the CDR3 reads CASRYTGGNLRL.